The present T cell receptor beta chain was sequenced within a study of blood T cells in healthy people across ages. The germline V and J ends were trimmed by 5 bases and 1 base, with 8 bases remaining between them. Germline-derived CDR1 and CDR2 are SQVTM and ANQGSEA. The CDR3 is 12 residues long. With a J-beta primer mix and a sample-barcoded 5' primer, a second PCR ran about 6 to 11 cycles. TCRdb reprocessed the 5' RACE reads with MiXCR, giving one entry per CDR3 protein. The data hold about 930,000 distinct CDR3 sequences, with roughly 28% observed a single time. Overall study findings and caveats: Underestimates were what the diversity estimates from one million T cells were considered to be.

This clonotype appeared many times. The antigen remains unidentified. The data were also submitted as part of a second study, on T cells of mothers and their children.

This sequence was found in a middle-aged woman in good health. The V call is TRBV29-1, the J call TRBJ1-1; D unresolved. The specimen was blood. The CDR3: CSVKEGNTEAFF. Here the CDR3 DNA reads TGCAGCGTTAAGGAGGGGAACACTGAAGCTTTCTTT.